The 32 T cell receptor beta chains given below trace back to one sample, sequenced in a study of control samples from healthy donors and cancer patients. Assay: immunoSEQ multiplex PCR; the TCRdb copy retains only in-frame clones and omits some. The table shows roughly 120,000 clones, with roughly 91% occurring only once. Material for sequencing was blood. Receptors were obtained from a woman aged 70 to 79 in good health.

The V and J genes are TRBV6-2 or TRBV6-3 and TRBJ2-6, with unresolved D. The CDR3 runs 13 residues. Looked up from germline, CDR1 is MNHEY and CDR2 is SVGEGT. The V end lost 4 bases, the J end lost 13 bases, and 14 bases lay between the germline ends. The CDR3, as DNA: TGTGCCAGCAGTTTCGGACCCGACCGGGTCCTGACTTTC. Its protein is CASSFGPDRVLTF.

The V and J genes are TRBV6-5 and TRBJ1-5; D remains ambiguous. This CDR3 comprises 14 residues. V lost 6 bases to trimming and J lost 0 bases, with 9 bases between them. Germline V gives CDR1 MNHEY, CDR2 SVGAGI. CDR3 coding DNA: TGTGCCAGCAGGATAGGGAATAGCAATCAGCCCCAGCATTTT. Protein sequence: CASRIGNSNQPQHF.

The V gene is TRBV5-5, the J gene TRBJ1-1, with D perhaps matching TRBD1 (6 bases). The CDR3 is 15 residues long. Germline values: CDR1 SGHKS, CDR2 YYEKEE (reference sequence). V lost 2 bases and J lost 6, with 17 bases in between. The CDR3 loop is CASSFRLGTKAEAFF. CDR3 coding DNA: TGTGCCAGCAGCTTTCGCCTCGGGACAAAGGCTGAAGCTTTCTTT.

This clone was detected only once. The chain carries TRBV18 and TRBJ1-5, with D possibly TRBD1 on 5 matching bases. The germline CDR1 and CDR2 sequences are KGHSH and LQKENI. V lost 3 bases and J 2 bases, leaving 14 bases between the germline ends. There are 16 residues in the CDR3. This chain's CDR3 is CASSPTVYSRNQPQHF. CDR3 in DNA: TGTGCCAGCTCACCGACAGTCTATAGCCGCAATCAGCCCCAGCATTTT.

The V call is TRBV21-1, the J call TRBJ1-1. TRBV21-1 is an annotated pseudogene. The CDR3 totals 13 residues. DNA for the CDR3: TGTGCCAGCACCCCGGGGGCCCGAGCTGAAGCTTTCTTT. Translating gives CASTPGARAEAFF.

V gene TRBV7-2 combines with J gene TRBJ2-7, with D possibly TRBD2 on 5 matching bases. The germline CDR1 and CDR2 sequences are SGHTA and FQGNSA. V lost 5 bases and J 7 bases, leaving 18 bases between the germline ends. The CDR3 has 14 residues. In DNA form, the CDR3 reads TGTGCCAGCAGCCCCTCCCGGGGTTCTGGGGAGCAGTACTTC. Its protein product is CASSPSRGSGEQYF.

The rearrangement links TRBV7-5 to TRBJ1-1. TRBV7-5 represents a pseudogene. CDR3 length: 8 residues. CDR3 DNA sequence: TGTGCCCCACCCCCAGCTTTCTTT. Its translation: CAPPPAFF.

The V and J genes are TRBV4-1 and TRBJ1-2; no reliable D call. Deletions cut 2 bases from V and 3 bases from J, with 7 bases between. Germline CDR1 reads MGHRA; CDR2 reads YSYEKL. This CDR3 has 13 residues. The CDR3 spells CASSQLDYYGYTF. DNA of the CDR3: TGCGCCAGCAGCCAATTAGACTACTATGGCTACACCTTC.

The chain is built from TRBV5-1 and TRBJ1-2; D uncertain. The CDR3 sequence is 12 residues long. Germline CDR1 is SGHRS and CDR2 is YFSETQ. V was trimmed by 3 bases and J by 6 bases, leaving 9 bases between them. The CDR3 loop is CASSSGRDGYTF. Here the CDR3 DNA reads TGCGCCAGCAGCTCCGGGAGGGATGGCTACACCTTC. Combining the CDR3 with reference TRBV5-1 and TRBJ1-2 gives the whole variable domain KAGVTQTPRYLIKTRGQQVTLSCSPISGHRSVSWYQQTPGQGLQFLFEYFSETQRNKGNFPGRFSGRQFSNSRSEMNVSTLELGDSALYLCASSSGRDGYTFGSGTRLTVV.

This chain connects TRBV4-3 to TRBJ2-2; a weak D match, TRBD2 (6 bases). Trimming took off 1 base at V and 0 bases at J, with 9 bases between the two ends. This CDR3 is 16 amino acids long. CDR1 and CDR2 (germline): LGHNA, YSLEER. In DNA form, the CDR3 reads TGCGCCAGCAGCCAAGGAACTAGCCCGAACACCGGGGAGCTGTTTTTT. Residues: CASSQGTSPNTGELFF.

With regard to this clone: The junction departs from germline at one end; a sequencing error may be responsible. The chain couples TRBV6-2 or TRBV6-3 to TRBJ1-5, with D perhaps matching TRBD1 (6 bases). The CDR3 contains 14 residues. Germline CDR1 and CDR2: MNHEY and SVGEGT. CDR3 protein: CASSSPGTNQPQHF. In DNA form, the CDR3 reads TGTGCCAGCAGTTCCCCGGGGACAAATCAACCCCAGCATTTT.

The rearrangement joins TRBV6-5 to TRBJ1-5, with a tentative D call TRBD1 (5 bases). Germline V gene lookup returns CDR1 MNHEY and CDR2 SVGAGI. The CDR3 has 14 amino acids. Trimming removed 10 bases from V and 7 bases from J, with 20 bases in between. The CDR3 loop is CATETWGVNQPQHF. CDR3 bases: TGTGCCACGGAGACCTGGGGGGTTAACCAGCCCCAGCATTTT.

This chain links TRBV5-4 with TRBJ2-2; TRBD1 might be the D (6 bases). CDR1 and CDR2 from the germline V gene are SGHNT and YYREEE (reference sequence). V was cut by 2 bases and J by 2 bases, with 13 bases left in between. The CDR3 consists of 16 residues. CDR3 bases: TGTGCCAGCAGCTTTCTGGGCAGGGGAAACACCGGGGAGCTGTTTTTT. It translates to CASSFLGRGNTGELFF.

The chain carries TRBV7-2 and TRBJ2-7, with 7 bases that match TRBD1. Germline V gene lookup returns CDR1 SGHTA and CDR2 FQGNSA. There are 12 residues in the CDR3. The ends lost 2 bases at V and 6 bases at J; junction bases unmatched: 1. The CDR3 coding sequence is TGTGCCAGCAGCTTAAACAGGGGCGAGCAGTACTTC. Translated, it gives CASSLNRGEQYF.

This clone was found a few times. This sequence joins TRBV6-4 and TRBJ2-1, with 14 bases aligning to TRBD2. The trim removed 0 bases at V and 8 bases at J, leaving 0 bases unmatched. CDR1 is MRHNA, CDR2 SNTAGT, per germline. The CDR3 sequence is 15 residues long. CDR3 sequence reads: CASSDSTSGGDEQFF. The DNA of the CDR3 is TGTGCCAGCAGTGACTCGACTAGCGGGGGGGATGAGCAGTTCTTC.

This CDR3 reads CAISDLFGQDSNEQFF. The CDR3 DNA reads TGTGCCATCAGTGATTTGTTCGGACAAGATAGCAATGAGCAGTTCTTC. The J gene is TRBJ2-1, the V gene TRBV10-3, with D tentatively TRBD1 (5 bases). V lost 3 bases and J lost 6, with 18 bases in between. The CDR3 is made up of 16 amino acids. The V gene's germline CDR1 is ENHRY and CDR2 SYGVKD.

J is TRBJ1-5 and V is TRBV6-1; D is possibly TRBD1 (5 bases). This CDR3 contains 18 residues. The germline V and J ends were trimmed by 2 bases and 0 bases, with 17 bases remaining between them. CDR1 is MNHNS and CDR2 is SASEGT in the germline V gene. The CDR3 protein is CASSERQIAGNSNQPQHF. The CDR3 bases are TGTGCCAGCAGTGAACGACAGATCGCGGGGAATAGCAATCAGCCCCAGCATTTT.

J is TRBJ1-4 and V is TRBV5-1, with D perhaps matching TRBD1 (6 bases). V was clipped by 7 bases and J by 7 bases, with 20 bases between them. The CDR3 has 15 residues. Germline V gene data show CDR1 as SGHRS and CDR2 as YFSETQ. CDR3 residues: CASSSSGGPGEKLFF. CDR3 bases: TGCGCCAGCTCCTCCTCTGGGGGCCCAGGTGAAAAACTGTTTTTT.

This chain joins TRBV28 and TRBJ1-2; D is ambiguous. V lost 4 bases and J lost 7, with 16 bases in between. This CDR3 is 14 amino acids long. In germline, CDR1 is MDHEN, CDR2 SYDVKM. DNA of the CDR3: TGTGCCAGCAGTTCGGTGGGAAACCTTGGTGGCTACACCTTC. It encodes CASSSVGNLGGYTF.

The V call is TRBV5-1, the J call TRBJ2-5, with 12 bases matching TRBD2. CDR3 length equals 16 residues. Trimming cost V 0 bases and J 5 bases; bases outside gene matches: 5. In germline, CDR1 is SGHRS, CDR2 YFSETQ. The CDR3 reads CASSLELAGGSETQYF. The CDR3 DNA reads as TGCGCCAGCAGCTTGGAGCTAGCGGGGGGGAGTGAGACCCAGTACTTC.

This chain links TRBV3-1 (or the pseudogene TRBV3-2) with TRBJ2-4; perhaps TRBD1 as D (6 bases). CDR3 length: 14 residues. V was trimmed by 2 bases and J by 5 bases, leaving 10 bases between them. From germline, CDR1 is LGHDT and CDR2 YNNKEL (reference sequence). This chain's CDR3 is CASSQPGQQNIQYF. The DNA of the CDR3 is TGTGCCAGCAGCCAACCTGGACAGCAAAACATTCAGTACTTC.

The gene calls are TRBV27 and TRBJ1-5; D might be TRBD1 (5 bases). Germline values: CDR1 MNHEY, CDR2 SMNVEV (reference sequence). The ends were cut back, 7 bases at V and 6 bases at J, with 16 bases in the middle. CDR3 length equals 14 residues. In DNA form, the CDR3 reads TGTGCCAGCACGGCCATAAGGGGAAGTCAGCCCCAGCATTTT. Translated: CASTAIRGSQPQHF.

The V and J genes are TRBV7-2 and TRBJ2-4; 9 bases match TRBD2. After removal of 6 bases from V and 0 bases from J, the junction contained 15 bases not matched to a gene. Germline-derived CDR1 and CDR2 are SGHTA and FQGNSA. This CDR3 is built from 19 residues. The CDR3 bases are TGTGCCAGCAGATCCCAGCGGGGGGATGATTTACTAGCCAAAAACATTCAGTACTTC. Translated: CASRSQRGDDLLAKNIQYF.

V gene TRBV6-4 combines with J gene TRBJ2-1, with 8 bases aligning to TRBD1. Unmatched junction bases numbered 6, after V lost 3 bases and J lost 5 bases. Germline V gene lookup returns CDR1 MRHNA and CDR2 SNTAGT. The CDR3 extends over 15 amino acids. The CDR3 reads CASSEAGQGNNEQFF. DNA for the CDR3: TGTGCCAGCAGTGAAGCCGGACAGGGTAACAATGAGCAGTTCTTC.

This chain uses TRBV19 with TRBJ1-6; no definite D call. This CDR3 is 16 amino acids long. Per the germline V gene, CDR1 is LNHDA and CDR2 is SQIVND (reference sequence). Trimming cost V 3 bases and J 5 bases, with 14 bases left between them. DNA for the CDR3: TGTGCCAGTAGTATTGTGCGGAGAGACCATAATTCACCCCTCCACTTT. This gives the protein CASSIVRRDHNSPLHF.

This chain connects TRBV4-2 to TRBJ2-1; TRBD1 might be the D (6 bases). V was shortened by 3 bases and J by 0 bases, with 9 bases between the two germline ends. Looked up from germline, CDR1 is LGHNA and CDR2 is YNFKEQ. CDR3 length: 15 amino acids. The CDR3 loop is CASSQEDSSYNEQFF. The CDR3 nucleotides read TGTGCCAGCAGCCAGGAGGACAGCTCCTACAATGAGCAGTTCTTC.

This chain connects TRBV6-5 to TRBJ1-2; D is perhaps TRBD1 (5 bases). The germline gives CDR1 MNHEY, CDR2 SVGAGI. The V end lost 5 bases, the J end lost 6 bases, and 13 bases lay between the germline ends. The length of the CDR3 is 13 residues. CDR3 protein: CASSMGDGHGYTF. The CDR3 coding sequence is TGTGCCAGCAGTATGGGGGATGGTCATGGCTACACCTTC.

This chain joins TRBV2 and TRBJ2-1, with D uncertain. Trimming took off 7 bases at V and 5 bases at J, with 18 bases between the two ends. The CDR3 sequence is 15 residues long. Germline values: CDR1 SNHLY, CDR2 FYNNEI. The CDR3 sequence is CASTHWAAEDNEQFF. CDR3 bases: TGTGCCAGCACCCACTGGGCGGCTGAGGACAATGAGCAGTTCTTC.

This chain connects TRBV29-1 to TRBJ1-1; D ambiguous. The germline CDR1 and CDR2 sequences are SQVTM and ANQGSEA. Trimming removed 4 bases from V and 0 bases from J, with 9 bases in between. The CDR3 loop spans 13 amino acids. CDR3 sequence: CSVGEAMNTEAFF. As DNA, the CDR3 is TGCAGCGTTGGTGAAGCAATGAACACTGAAGCTTTCTTT.

V is TRBV19 and J is TRBJ1-4; unclear D gene. Between the trimmed V and J ends, which lost 3 bases and 15 bases, there was a span of 11 bases. Germline V lookup: CDR1 LNHDA, CDR2 SQIVND (reference sequence). This CDR3 is 11 amino acids long. The CDR3 DNA follows: TGTGCCAGTAGTATGGGGTCCCTAGTGTTTTTT. Its translation: CASSMGSLVFF. Supplemented by reference TRBV19 and TRBJ1-4, the full variable domain reads DGGITQSPKYLFRKEGQNVTLSCEQNLNHDAMYWYRQDPGQGLRLIYYSQIVNDFQKGDIAEGYSVSREKKESFPLTVTSAQKNPTAFYLCASSMGSLVFFGSGTQLSVL.

This chain joins TRBV6-2 or TRBV6-3 and TRBJ1-2; D not resolved. This CDR3 comprises 12 residues. With 5 bases removed from V and 8 bases from J, the gap between germline ends came to 12 bases. Germline loops: CDR1 MNHEY, CDR2 SVGEGT. The DNA of the CDR3 is TGTGCCAGCAGTCCAGACCTCAGCGGCTACACCTTC. Its protein product is CASSPDLSGYTF.

The J gene is TRBJ2-3, the V gene TRBV5-1; D tentatively reads TRBD1 or TRBD2 (6 bases each). In germline, CDR1 is SGHRS, CDR2 YFSETQ. CDR3 length: 16 residues. Deletions cut 0 bases from V and 5 bases from J, with 16 bases between. CDR3 sequence: CASSLAGDNRIDTQYF. The CDR3 DNA reads TGCGCCAGCAGCTTGGCGGGGGACAATCGGATAGATACGCAGTATTTT. Complete variable domain (other parts from reference TRBV5-1 and TRBJ2-3): KAGVTQTPRYLIKTRGQQVTLSCSPISGHRSVSWYQQTPGQGLQFLFEYFSETQRNKGNFPGRFSGRQFSNSRSEMNVSTLELGDSALYLCASSLAGDNRIDTQYFGPGTRLTVL.